These 19 T cell receptor beta chains were all obtained from the same sample, sequenced in a study of control samples from healthy donors and cancer patients. Method: immunoSEQ multiplex PCR; TCRdb's copy keeps in-frame clones and lacks some. The table includes 90,000 to 100,000 clones, less than 85% detected once. Sequencing input: PBMCs. These receptors all stem from a man in his 70s with lung cancer.

V usage is TRBV18 and J usage is TRBJ2-1, with D possibly TRBD2 on 5 matching bases. The CDR3 totals 15 residues. Germline V gene data show CDR1 as KGHSH and CDR2 as LQKENI. V lost 1 base to trimming and J lost 4 bases, with 11 bases between them. CDR3: CASSPRRDRYNEQFF. For the CDR3, the DNA is TGTGCCAGCTCACCACGTCGGGATAGGTACAATGAGCAGTTCTTC.

There are a few counts of this clone. The rearrangement joins TRBV5-1 to TRBJ1-1; D might be TRBD1 (5 bases). The germline V and J ends were trimmed by 6 bases and 1 base, with 13 bases remaining between them. This CDR3 region has 14 residues. Germline V lookup: CDR1 SGHRS, CDR2 YFSETQ. CDR3 protein: CASKVAGPNTEAFF. CDR3 coding DNA: TGCGCCAGCAAGGTGGCGGGGCCGAACACTGAAGCTTTCTTT.

This chain uses TRBV5-1 with TRBJ2-7, with unresolved D. V lost 0 bases to trimming and J lost 4 bases, with 17 bases between them. The CDR3 length is 16 residues. Per the germline V gene, CDR1 is SGHRS and CDR2 is YFSETQ. In nucleotides, the CDR3 is TGCGCCAGCAGCTTGGAGCTCGCGTCCGGTTTTTACGAGCAGTACTTC. This sequence encodes CASSLELASGFYEQYF.

The genes are TRBV18 and TRBJ1-1; D call uncertain. The CDR3 runs 13 residues. Trimming left V 3 bases short and J 1 base short, with 6 bases between. CDR1 and CDR2 from the germline V gene are KGHSH and LQKENI. CDR3 sequence (DNA): TGTGCCAGCTCACCGACACAGAACACTGAAGCTTTCTTT. Translated, it gives CASSPTQNTEAFF.

CDR3 bases: TGTGCCAGCAGTTTATCGGACTTAATCTATGGCTACACCTTC. Its protein product is CASSLSDLIYGYTF. V and J are TRBV28 and TRBJ1-2; the D is unclear. The germline CDR1 and CDR2 sequences are MDHEN and SYDVKM. This CDR3 has 14 residues. V lost 1 base and J lost 4, with 10 bases in between.

There are a few counts of this clone. V usage is TRBV19 and J usage is TRBJ2-7; 8 bases map to TRBD1. The CDR3 totals 14 residues. V shed 7 bases and J 2 bases; nucleotides not matched to a gene: 7. Germline V gene lookup returns CDR1 LNHDA and CDR2 SQIVND (reference sequence). The CDR3 sequence: CASTLGQGTYEQYF. DNA of the CDR3: TGTGCCAGTACTCTCGGACAGGGCACCTACGAGCAGTACTTC. The full variable domain, in which reference TRBV19 and TRBJ2-7 provide the parts outside the CDR3, is DGGITQSPKYLFRKEGQNVTLSCEQNLNHDAMYWYRQDPGQGLRLIYYSQIVNDFQKGDIAEGYSVSREKKESFPLTVTSAQKNPTAFYLCASTLGQGTYEQYFGPGTRLTVT.

In this sample, this clone turned up a few times. The chain combines TRBV6-5 with TRBJ1-1; D gene unclear. The CDR3 covers 12 residues. Germline V gene data show CDR1 as MNHEY and CDR2 as SVGAGI. The germline V and J ends were trimmed by 8 bases and 3 bases, with 10 bases remaining between them. The CDR3: CASWAGYTEAFF. The CDR3, as DNA: TGTGCCAGCTGGGCAGGCTACACTGAAGCTTTCTTT.

The chain combines TRBV5-1 with TRBJ1-3, with no clear D. Germline values: CDR1 SGHRS, CDR2 YFSETQ. The germline V and J ends were trimmed by 4 bases and 4 bases, with 12 bases remaining between them. The length of the CDR3 is 14 residues. The CDR3 DNA is TGCGCCAGCAGCCTATCAAGAGGCGGAAACACCATATATTTT. Protein product: CASSLSRGGNTIYF.

CDR3: CASSVDRGEKLFF. For the CDR3, the DNA is TGTGCCAGCAGTGTGGACAGGGGTGAAAAACTGTTTTTT. The chain is built from TRBV6-4 and TRBJ1-4; 9 bases line up with TRBD1. This CDR3 region has 13 residues. Per germline, CDR1 MRHNA and CDR2 SNTAGT. V shed 4 bases, J shed 7 bases, and the junction held 1 base outside the gene matches.

The chain couples TRBV5-5 to TRBJ2-5; D possibly matches TRBD1 or TRBD2 (5 bases each). V was shortened by 0 bases and J by 5 bases, with 17 bases between the two germline ends. The germline V gene encodes CDR1 SGHKS and CDR2 YYEKEE (reference sequence). The CDR3 covers 16 residues. CDR3 nucleotide sequence: TGTGCCAGCAGCTTGGAAGGGACCCTCTCGCCGGAGACCCAGTACTTC. Protein: CASSLEGTLSPETQYF.

With respect to this clone: Mismatch with germline at one junction end may stem from a read error. The chain recombines TRBV2 with TRBJ2-7; D is unresolved. Germline-derived CDR1 and CDR2 are SNHLY and FYNNEI. The CDR3 loop spans 14 amino acids. CDR3 DNA sequence: TGTGCCAGCAGTGCGAGCCCGACCGATTACGAGCGGTACTTC. Amino acids: CASSASPTDYERYF. The whole variable domain, filled in from reference TRBV2 and TRBJ2-7, reads EPEVTQTPSHQVTQMGQEVILRCVPISNHLYFYWYRQILGQKVEFLVSFYNNEISEKSEIFDDQFSVERPDGSNFTLKIRSTKLEDSAMYFCASSASPTDYERYFGPGTRLTVT.

The chain has TRBV6-1 and TRBJ1-6, with D unclear. The CDR3 loop spans 13 amino acids. The V gene's germline CDR1 is MNHNS and CDR2 SASEGT. V was shortened by 3 bases and J by 10 bases, with 10 bases between the two germline ends. In DNA form, the CDR3 reads TGTGCCAGCAGTGACCCCCTCGGATCACCCCTCCACTTT. Residues: CASSDPLGSPLHF.

The sample holds one count of this clone. CDR3 bases: TGTGCCACCAGTGAGGCCCGGGACAGGGCCTTCTATGGCTACACCTTC. Its protein product is CATSEARDRAFYGYTF. The rearrangement uses TRBV24-1 and TRBJ1-2; 9 bases align to TRBD1. Germline CDR1 and CDR2: KGHDR and SFDVKD. J gave up 4 bases and V 4 bases, and 9 bases lay outside the gene matches. The CDR3 consists of 16 residues.

V gene TRBV15 combines with J gene TRBJ1-4; D not resolved. CDR3 length: 17 amino acids. Trimming pared 0 bases from V and 7 bases from J, leaving 18 bases between. Per germline, CDR1 LNHNV and CDR2 YYDKDF (reference sequence). The CDR3 DNA sequence: TGTGCCACCAGCAGAGATGGATTTAGATCTGGAATTGAAAAACTGTTTTTT. This gives the protein CATSRDGFRSGIEKLFF.

This clone showed up just once. The chain recombines TRBV30 with TRBJ2-1, with D unclear. The CDR3 consists of 18 residues. The germline gives CDR1 GTSNPN, CDR2 SVGIG (reference sequence). The V end lost 0 bases, the J end lost 2 bases, and 20 bases lay between the germline ends. Written as DNA, the CDR3 is TGTGCCTGGAGTGTACGTATTAGGGCAGGAACACCCTACAATGAGCAGTTCTTC. It yields the protein CAWSVRIRAGTPYNEQFF.

The CDR3 region is CASSQSNTGELFF. The CDR3 DNA is TGTGCCAGCAGCCAATCTAACACCGGGGAGCTGTTTTTT. The rearrangement joins TRBV6-2 or TRBV6-3 to TRBJ2-2, with D unclear. The CDR3 is made up of 13 amino acids. Trimming cost V 6 bases and J 2 bases, with 7 bases left between them. CDR1 MNHEY and CDR2 SVGEGT come from the germline V gene.

The rearrangement links TRBV18 to TRBJ1-2; 11 positions match TRBD1. Per the germline V gene, CDR1 is KGHSH and CDR2 is LQKENI. CDR3 length: 18 residues. Trimming took 4 bases from V and 0 from J; bases not matched to a gene: 10. The CDR3 is CASSLGTGGRTTNYGYTF. In nucleotides, the CDR3 is TGTGCCAGCTCACTAGGGACAGGGGGGCGAACTACTAACTATGGCTACACCTTC.

This clone has a count of ten or more. The CDR3 sequence is CASSLGRPRNEKLFF. The CDR3 DNA reads as TGTGCCAGCAGCCTTGGACGGCCGCGTAATGAAAAACTGTTTTTT. The V gene is TRBV14, the J gene TRBJ1-4; D is undetermined. Per germline, CDR1 SGHDN and CDR2 FVKESK. Trimming removed 4 bases at V and 4 bases at J, with 13 bases between. The length of the CDR3 is 15 residues. Supplemented by reference TRBV14 and TRBJ1-4, the full variable domain reads EAGVTQFPSHSVIEKGQTVTLRCDPISGHDNLYWYRRVMGKEIKFLLHFVKESKQDESGMPNNRFLAERTGGTYSTLKVQPAELEDSGVYFCASSLGRPRNEKLFFGSGTQLSVL.

The gene calls are TRBV10-3 and TRBJ2-6; no firm D call. Germline V gene lookup returns CDR1 ENHRY and CDR2 SYGVKD. V was clipped by 1 base and J by 3 bases, with 16 bases between them. This CDR3 contains 18 residues. The CDR3 DNA sequence: TGTGCCATCAGTGAGTTCGGAGCCCTTGGTTTTGGGGCCAACGTCCTGACTTTC. This codes for CAISEFGALGFGANVLTF.